This TCR beta chain was recovered during a study of response to subunit inactivated influenza vaccine. This clonotype was observed a handful of times. One entry per CDR3 protein results from TCRdb running MiXCR on the RT-PCR reads. The profile shows about 570,000 distinct CDR3 sequences, approximately 10% of them singletons. CDR3 length equals 15 residues. Looked up from germline, CDR1 is SGHDT and CDR2 is YYEEEE. Trimming took off 3 bases at V and 1 base at J, with 13 bases between the two ends. This sample was shared with a second study, whose subject was T cells expressing NK-cell markers. That paper notes: The authors made TCR beta cDNA libraries by 5'RACE template switching. This switching added a universal primer site and UMIs.

Sequences were derived from PBMCs from blood, sampled on the day of vaccination. The TCR sequence derives from a man aged 45-65 years who received an inactivated influenza vaccine. This sequence joins TRBV5-6 and TRBJ1-1, with D possibly matching TRBD1 (6 bases). CDR3 coding DNA: TGTGCCAGCAGCTCCCGGGGGCGAGGGAACACTGAAGCTTTCTTT. Amino acid sequence: CASSSRGRGNTEAFF.